This T cell receptor beta chain was retrieved from a study of patients and donors after allogeneic stem cell transplantation. TCRdb re-analysed the RT-PCR reads in MiXCR, keeping a single row per CDR3 protein. Among tens of thousands of distinct CDR3 sequences listed, about 48% were seen once. V lost 5 bases and J lost 1; bases outside the gene matches: 8. The CDR3 length is 16 residues. In germline, CDR1 is SGHTA, CDR2 FQGNSA. The sample taken for sequencing was blood, either unsorted or a sorted T cell fraction (not recorded which). The sequence was collected from a human donor who was either an allogeneic HSCT recipient or a stem cell or donor lymphocyte infusion donor (not recorded which). It is not recorded whose cells these are; they may come from a transplant donor. The rearrangement links TRBV7-2 to TRBJ2-4; 7 bases line up with TRBD2. The CDR3 nucleotides read TGTGCCAGCAGCCAGAGCGGGATCCGTGCCAAAAACATTCAGTACTTC. Residues: CASSQSGIRAKNIQYF.